This is a list of T cell receptor beta chains from one sample in a study of blood T cell repertoires in COVID-19. Profiling relied on immunoSEQ multiplex PCR, and the TCRdb table lists in-frame clones only, not all of them. The sample has 55,000 to 75,000 clones; 90% are singletons. Sequenced: peripheral blood. The source of these receptors is a man aged 55-75 years with acute or convalescent COVID-19. Each CDR3 is given with its conserved first and last residue. A D gene is named only where the DNA matches it firmly. Clone size is shown for a subset of rows, as once, few, many or a class of expanded clone.

D	J	size	V	CDR3	DNA
-	TRBJ1-4	-	TRBV20-1	CSASDAAGKGEKLFF	TGCAGTGCCAGTGACGCGGCGGGTAAGGGTGAAAAACTGTTTTTT
TRBD1	TRBJ1-6	-	TRBV14	CASSQDDRGTGNYNSPLHF	TGTGCCAGCAGCCAAGACGACCGAGGGACAGGAAACTATAATTCACCCCTCCACTTT
TRBD1	TRBJ1-1	-	TRBV9	CASSAGTGKNTEAFF	TGTGCCAGCAGCGCGGGGACAGGGAAGAACACTGAAGCTTTCTTT
-	TRBJ1-5	-	TRBV6-6	CASSSGQRQPQHF	TGTGCCAGCAGCTCCGGTCAACGTCAGCCCCAGCATTTT
-	TRBJ2-2	-	TRBV18	CASSPSVIQANTGELFF	TGTGCCAGCTCACCAAGCGTAATACAAGCGAACACCGGGGAGCTGTTTTTT
-	TRBJ1-2	-	TRBV18	CASSRMLYSDTRWSGYTF	TGTGCCAGCTCCCGAATGTTGTATTCGGACACCAGATGGTCTGGCTACACCTTC
TRBD1	TRBJ1-4	-	TRBV6-5	CASSYLSGQGNEKLFF	TGTGCCAGCAGTTACCTATCCGGACAGGGTAATGAAAAACTGTTTTTT
-	TRBJ1-1	-	TRBV7-9	CASSLRVMNTEAFF	TGTGCCAGCAGCTTGAGGGTCATGAACACTGAAGCTTTCTTT
-	TRBJ2-1	-	TRBV5-4	CASSLGYSYNEQFF	TGTGCCAGCAGCTTGGGCTACTCCTACAATGAGCAGTTCTTC
-	TRBJ1-6	-	TRBV6-5	CASSFVRANSPLHF	TGTGCCAGCAGTTTCGTCAGGGCTAATTCACCCCTCCACTTT
-	TRBJ1-2	-	TRBV27	CASSAQGRYYGYTF	TGTGCCAGCAGCGCCCAGGGGCGGTACTATGGCTACACCTTC
TRBD2	TRBJ2-3	-	TRBV19	CASSVLAGGPTDTQYF	TGTGCCAGTAGTGTACTAGCGGGGGGGCCCACAGATACGCAGTATTTT
-	TRBJ2-7	once	TRBV3-1/TRBV3-2	CASSQDLDRTTQYF	TGTGCCAGCAGCCAAGATCTGGACAGAACGACGCAGTACTTC
-	TRBJ1-2	-	TRBV30	CAWSVPQGYGYTF	TGTGCCTGGAGTGTCCCCCAGGGCTATGGCTACACCTTC
TRBD1	TRBJ1-2	-	TRBV2	CASSGQGGYGYTF	TGTGCCAGCAGTGGACAGGGTGGCTATGGCTACACCTTC
-	TRBJ2-7	-	TRBV19	CASSIVQGGYEQYF	TGTGCCAGTAGTATTGTTCAGGGTGGGTACGAGCAGTACTTC
-	TRBJ2-1	-	TRBV2	CASSISRGSYNEQFF	TGTGCCAGCAGTATCTCCCGGGGGTCCTACAATGAGCAGTTCTTC
-	TRBJ1-1	-	TRBV7-9	CASSLDVDSSLVDTEAFF	TGTGCCAGCAGCTTAGATGTGGACAGTTCACTTGTGGACACTGAAGCTTTCTTT
-	TRBJ1-4	few	TRBV18	CASSPGQGGEKLFF	TGTGCCAGCTCTCCCGGCCAGGGCGGTGAAAAACTGTTTTTT
TRBD1	TRBJ1-1	-	TRBV5-1	CASSMGDSSTEAFF	TGCGCCAGCAGCATGGGGGACAGTAGCACTGAAGCTTTCTTT
-	TRBJ2-7	few	TRBV5-1	CASSLESGIGGPINEQYF	TGCGCCAGCAGCTTGGAATCGGGGATCGGGGGGCCCATCAACGAGCAGTACTTC
TRBD1	TRBJ2-7	-	TRBV6-5	CASIWTGASYEQYF	TGTGCCAGCATCTGGACAGGGGCCTCCTACGAGCAGTACTTC
TRBD2	TRBJ2-1	-	TRBV6-1	CASSESSQGAGARSEQFF	TGTGCCAGCAGTGAAAGTTCTCAGGGAGCGGGGGCGAGGAGTGAGCAGTTCTTC
-	TRBJ1-3	-	TRBV11-2	CASSLWGQGGNTIYF	TGTGCCAGCAGCCTGTGGGGGCAGGGCGGAAACACCATATATTTT
TRBD2	TRBJ2-3	once	TRBV3-1/TRBV3-2	CASSQEGLAGATDTQYF	TGTGCCAGCAGCCAAGAAGGGCTAGCGGGGGCCACAGATACGCAGTATTTT
-	TRBJ1-3	-	TRBV19	CASGGLRNTIYF	TGTGCCAGTGGGGGCCTTCGAAACACCATATATTTT
-	TRBJ1-1	few	TRBV7-9	CASSFPGILNTEAFF	TGTGCCAGCAGCTTCCCCGGGATATTGAACACTGAAGCTTTCTTT
TRBD2	TRBJ2-7	-	TRBV5-1	CASGWLGTSAYEQYF	TGCGCCAGCGGTTGGCTCGGGACTAGCGCATACGAGCAGTACTTC
-	TRBJ1-5	-	TRBV19	CASSFSGTEYQPQHF	TGTGCCAGTAGTTTCTCCGGGACTGAATATCAGCCCCAGCATTTT
TRBD1	TRBJ1-3	-	TRBV5-5	CASSLGDSFSGNTIYF	TGTGCCAGCAGCTTGGGGGACAGCTTCTCTGGAAACACCATATATTTT
-	TRBJ1-6	-	TRBV13	CASSSDSPLHF	TGTGCCAGCAGCTCCGATTCACCCCTCCACTTT
-	TRBJ2-2	-	TRBV6-5	CASSIYTGELFF	TGTGCCAGCTCTATTTACACCGGGGAGCTGTTTTTT
-	TRBJ2-1	once	TRBV5-6	CASSSLDLNYNEQFF	TGTGCCAGCAGCTCGTTAGACTTGAATTACAATGAGCAGTTCTTC
TRBD2	TRBJ2-1	once	TRBV4-1	CASSLGGGGVNEQFF	TGCGCCAGCAGCCTGGGTGGCGGGGGGGTTAATGAGCAGTTCTTC
TRBD1	TRBJ2-2	-	TRBV2	CASSTGFGELFF	TGTGCCAGCTCGACAGGGTTCGGGGAGCTGTTTTTT
-	TRBJ1-1	-	TRBV10-3	CAITEGGMNTEAFF	TGTGCCATCACCGAGGGGGGGATGAACACTGAAGCTTTCTTT
TRBD1	TRBJ1-1	-	TRBV5-1	CASSLTVAGGSEAFF	TGCGCCAGCAGCTTAACCGTGGCAGGGGGCAGTGAAGCTTTCTTT
TRBD1	TRBJ1-2	-	TRBV6-6	CASTGGTADYGYTF	TGTGCCAGCACGGGTGGGACAGCCGACTATGGCTACACCTTC
TRBD2	TRBJ2-3	once	TRBV9	CASSAPLPGLAGKDTQYF	TGTGCCAGCAGCGCCCCCCTACCGGGACTAGCGGGGAAAGATACGCAGTATTTT
-	TRBJ2-1	-	TRBV11-3	CASSPGGAAFGDEQFF	TGTGCCAGCAGTCCTGGAGGGGCCGCTTTTGGGGATGAGCAGTTCTTC
-	TRBJ1-4	-	TRBV18	CASSPTGGFNEKLFF	TGTGCCAGCTCACCTACCGGGGGTTTTAATGAAAAACTGTTTTTT
-	TRBJ1-4	-	TRBV7-9	CASSSVDEKLFF	TGTGCCAGCAGCTCCGTCGATGAAAAACTGTTTTTT
TRBD2	TRBJ2-1	-	TRBV5-1	CASSWLAGARNNEQFF	TGCGCCAGCAGCTGGTTAGCGGGGGCGAGAAACAATGAGCAGTTCTTC
TRBD1	TRBJ1-2	-	TRBV5-6	CASSDGTGGFYGYTF	TGTGCCAGCAGCGATGGGACAGGGGGTTTCTATGGCTACACCTTC